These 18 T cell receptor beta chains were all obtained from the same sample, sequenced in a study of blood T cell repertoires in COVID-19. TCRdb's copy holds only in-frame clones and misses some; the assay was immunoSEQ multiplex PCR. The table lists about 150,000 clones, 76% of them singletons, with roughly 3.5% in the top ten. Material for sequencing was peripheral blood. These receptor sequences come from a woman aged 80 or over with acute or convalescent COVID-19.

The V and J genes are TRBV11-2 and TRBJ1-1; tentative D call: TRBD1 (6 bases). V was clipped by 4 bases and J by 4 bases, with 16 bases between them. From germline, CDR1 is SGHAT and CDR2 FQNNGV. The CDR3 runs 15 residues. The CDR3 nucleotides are TGTGCCAGCAGCTCCCCTACAGGGCGGAGCACTGAAGCTTTCTTT. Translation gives CASSSPTGRSTEAFF.

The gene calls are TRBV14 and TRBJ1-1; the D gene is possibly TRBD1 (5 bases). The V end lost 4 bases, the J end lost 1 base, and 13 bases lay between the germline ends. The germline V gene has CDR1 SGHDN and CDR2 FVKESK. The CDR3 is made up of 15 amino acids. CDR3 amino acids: CASSLSSTGNTEAFF. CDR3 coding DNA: TGTGCCAGCAGCCTCTCCAGTACAGGGAACACTGAAGCTTTCTTT. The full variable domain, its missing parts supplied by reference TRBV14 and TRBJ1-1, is EAGVTQFPSHSVIEKGQTVTLRCDPISGHDNLYWYRRVMGKEIKFLLHFVKESKQDESGMPNNRFLAERTGGTYSTLKVQPAELEDSGVYFCASSLSSTGNTEAFFGQGTRLTVV.

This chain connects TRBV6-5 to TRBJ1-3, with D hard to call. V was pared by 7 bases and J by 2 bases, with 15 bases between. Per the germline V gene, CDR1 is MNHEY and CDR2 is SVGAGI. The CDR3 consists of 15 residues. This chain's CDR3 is CASTPEYITGNTIYF. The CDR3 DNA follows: TGTGCCAGCACGCCAGAATATATAACTGGAAACACCATATATTTT.

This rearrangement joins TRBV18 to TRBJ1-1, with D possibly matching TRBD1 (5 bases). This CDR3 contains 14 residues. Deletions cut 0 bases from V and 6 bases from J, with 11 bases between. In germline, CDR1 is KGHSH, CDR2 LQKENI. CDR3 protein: CASSPPLEGAEAFF. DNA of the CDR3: TGTGCCAGCTCACCACCGCTGGAAGGGGCTGAAGCTTTCTTT.

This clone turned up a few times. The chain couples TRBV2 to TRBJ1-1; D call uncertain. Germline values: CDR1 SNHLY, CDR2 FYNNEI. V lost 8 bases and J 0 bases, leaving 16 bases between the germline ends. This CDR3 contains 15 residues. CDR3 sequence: CASQVEVNMNTEAFF. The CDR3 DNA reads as TGTGCCAGCCAGGTGGAGGTTAACATGAACACTGAAGCTTTCTTT.

The DNA of the CDR3 is TGCGCCAGCAGCTTGAATCCTACCTCCTACGAGCAGTACTTC. Its protein product is CASSLNPTSYEQYF. The V and J genes are TRBV5-1 and TRBJ2-7; no clear D gene. Deletions cut 1 base from V and 0 bases from J, with 8 bases between. The CDR3 loop spans 14 amino acids. Germline V gene data show CDR1 as SGHRS and CDR2 as YFSETQ.

The CDR3 loop is CASSLIVNTGELFF. CDR3 in DNA: TGTGCCAGCAGCTTAATAGTGAACACCGGGGAGCTGTTTTTT. The V call is TRBV7-2, the J call TRBJ2-2; D gene uncertain. The V end lost 2 bases, the J end lost 1 base, and 5 bases lay between the germline ends. The CDR3 is made up of 14 amino acids. Germline V gene data show CDR1 as SGHTA and CDR2 as FQGNSA. Full variable domain (rest looked up from reference TRBV7-2 and TRBJ2-2): GAGVSQSPSNKVTEKGKDVELRCDPISGHTALYWYRQSLGQGLEFLIYFQGNSAPDKSGLPSDRFSAERTGGSVSTLTIQRTQQEDSAVYLCASSLIVNTGELFFGEGSRLTVL.

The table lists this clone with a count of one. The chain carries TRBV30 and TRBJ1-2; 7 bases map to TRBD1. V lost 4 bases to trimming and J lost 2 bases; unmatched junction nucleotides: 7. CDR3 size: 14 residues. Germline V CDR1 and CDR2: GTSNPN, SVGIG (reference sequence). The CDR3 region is CAWIRGPFNYGYTF. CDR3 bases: TGTGCCTGGATAAGGGGGCCATTCAACTATGGCTACACCTTC.

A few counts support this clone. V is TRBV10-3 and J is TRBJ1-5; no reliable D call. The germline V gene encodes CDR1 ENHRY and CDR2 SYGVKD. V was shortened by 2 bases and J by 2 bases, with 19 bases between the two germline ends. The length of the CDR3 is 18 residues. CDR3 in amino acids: CAISETESSGVGNQPQHF. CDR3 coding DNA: TGTGCCATCAGTGAGACGGAATCTAGCGGGGTCGGCAATCAGCCCCAGCATTTT.

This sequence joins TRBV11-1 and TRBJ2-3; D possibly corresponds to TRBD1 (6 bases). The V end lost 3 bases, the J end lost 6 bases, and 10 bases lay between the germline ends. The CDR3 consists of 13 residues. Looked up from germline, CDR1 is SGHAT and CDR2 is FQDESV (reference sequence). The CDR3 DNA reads TGTGCCAGCAGCTTGGACAGAGCGGATACGCAGTATTTT. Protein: CASSLDRADTQYF. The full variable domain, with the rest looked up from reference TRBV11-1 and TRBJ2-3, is EAEVAQSPRYKITEKSQAVAFWCDPISGHATLYWYRQILGQGPELLVQFQDESVVDDSQLPKDRFSAERLKGVDSTLKIQPAELGDSAMYLCASSLDRADTQYFGPGTRLTVL.

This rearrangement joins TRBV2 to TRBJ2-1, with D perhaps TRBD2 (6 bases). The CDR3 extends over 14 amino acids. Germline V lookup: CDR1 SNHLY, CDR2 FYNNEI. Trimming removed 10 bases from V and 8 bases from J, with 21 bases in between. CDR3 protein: CAILRGRRGDEQFF. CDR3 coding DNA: TGTGCCATCCTGCGGGGTAGGAGGGGAGATGAGCAGTTCTTC.

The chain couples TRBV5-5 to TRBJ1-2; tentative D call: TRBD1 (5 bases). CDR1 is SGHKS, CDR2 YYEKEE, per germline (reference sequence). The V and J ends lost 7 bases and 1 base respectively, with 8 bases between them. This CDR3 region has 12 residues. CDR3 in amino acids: CASGAFNYGYTF. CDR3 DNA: TGTGCCAGCGGGGCTTTTAACTATGGCTACACCTTC.

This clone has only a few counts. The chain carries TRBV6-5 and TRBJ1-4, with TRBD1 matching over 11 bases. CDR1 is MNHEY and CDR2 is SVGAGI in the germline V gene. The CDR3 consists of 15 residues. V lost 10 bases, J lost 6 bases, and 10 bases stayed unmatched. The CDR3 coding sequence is TGTGCCACCGGAAGTGGACAGGGGGCGGATGAAAAACTGTTTTTT. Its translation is CATGSGQGADEKLFF.

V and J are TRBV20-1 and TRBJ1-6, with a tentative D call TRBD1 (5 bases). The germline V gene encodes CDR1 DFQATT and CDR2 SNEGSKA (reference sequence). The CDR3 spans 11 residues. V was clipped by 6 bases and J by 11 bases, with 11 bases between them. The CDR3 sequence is CSAAAGPPLHF. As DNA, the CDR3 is TGCAGTGCGGCCGCAGGGCCACCCCTCCACTTT.

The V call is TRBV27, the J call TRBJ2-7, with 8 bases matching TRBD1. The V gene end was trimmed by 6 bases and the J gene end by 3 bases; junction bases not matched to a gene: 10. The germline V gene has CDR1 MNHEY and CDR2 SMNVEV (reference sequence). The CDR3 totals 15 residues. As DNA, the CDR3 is TGTGCCAGCAGGATGGACAGGGACCAATTCTACGAGCAGTACTTC. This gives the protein CASRMDRDQFYEQYF.

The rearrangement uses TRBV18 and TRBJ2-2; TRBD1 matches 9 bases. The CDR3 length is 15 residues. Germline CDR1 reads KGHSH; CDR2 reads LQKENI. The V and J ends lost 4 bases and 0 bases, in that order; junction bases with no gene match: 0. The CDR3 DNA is TGTGCCAGCTCACGGACAGGGGCGAACACCGGGGAGCTGTTTTTT. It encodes CASSRTGANTGELFF.

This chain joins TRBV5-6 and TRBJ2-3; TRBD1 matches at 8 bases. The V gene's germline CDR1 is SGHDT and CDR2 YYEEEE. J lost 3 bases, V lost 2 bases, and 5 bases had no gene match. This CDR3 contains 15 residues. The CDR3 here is CASSLVGQGTDTQYF. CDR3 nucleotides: TGTGCCAGCAGCTTAGTCGGACAGGGAACAGATACGCAGTATTTT.

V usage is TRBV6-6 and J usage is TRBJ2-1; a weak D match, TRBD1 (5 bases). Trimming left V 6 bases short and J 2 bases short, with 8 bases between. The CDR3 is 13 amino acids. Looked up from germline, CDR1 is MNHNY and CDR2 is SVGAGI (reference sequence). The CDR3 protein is CASSLTAYNEQFF. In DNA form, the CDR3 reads TGTGCCAGCAGCTTGACAGCCTACAATGAGCAGTTCTTC.